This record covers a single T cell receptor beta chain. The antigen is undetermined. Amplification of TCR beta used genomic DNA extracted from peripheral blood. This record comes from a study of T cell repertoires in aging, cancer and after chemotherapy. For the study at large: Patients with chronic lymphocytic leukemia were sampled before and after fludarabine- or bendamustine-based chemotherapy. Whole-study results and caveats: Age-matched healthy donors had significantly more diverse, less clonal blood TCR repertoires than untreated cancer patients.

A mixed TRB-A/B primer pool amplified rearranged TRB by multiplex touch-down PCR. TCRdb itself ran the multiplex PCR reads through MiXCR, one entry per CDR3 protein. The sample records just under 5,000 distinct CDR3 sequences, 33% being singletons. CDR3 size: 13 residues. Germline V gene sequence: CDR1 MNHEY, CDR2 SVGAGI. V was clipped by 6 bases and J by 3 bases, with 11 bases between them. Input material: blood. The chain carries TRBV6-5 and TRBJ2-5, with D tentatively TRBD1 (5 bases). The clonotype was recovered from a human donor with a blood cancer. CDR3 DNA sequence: TGTGCCAGCAGCCGTACAGGAAAAGAGACCCAGTACTTC. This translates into CASSRTGKETQYF.